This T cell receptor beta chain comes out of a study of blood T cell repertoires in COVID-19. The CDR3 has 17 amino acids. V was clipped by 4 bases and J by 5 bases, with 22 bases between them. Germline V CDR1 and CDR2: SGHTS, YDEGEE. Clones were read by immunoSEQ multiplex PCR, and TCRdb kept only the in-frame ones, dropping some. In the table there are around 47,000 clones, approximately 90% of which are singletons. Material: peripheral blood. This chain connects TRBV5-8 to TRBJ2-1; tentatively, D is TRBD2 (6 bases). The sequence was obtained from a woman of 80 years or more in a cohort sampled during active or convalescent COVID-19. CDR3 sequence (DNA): TGTGCCAGCAGCCCGGGGGTAGGCAGGGACTTCCACAATGAGCAGTTCTTC. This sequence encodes CASSPGVGRDFHNEQFF. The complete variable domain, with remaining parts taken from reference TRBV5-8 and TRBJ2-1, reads EAGVTQSPTHLIKTRGQQATLRCSPISGHTSVYWYQQALGLGLQFLLWYDEGEERNRGNFPPRFSGRQFPNYSSELNVNALELEDSALYLCASSPGVGRDFHNEQFFGPGTRLTVL.